The next 16 T cell receptor beta chains were all read from a single sample in a study of chemoradiotherapy in HPV16-positive cancers. Assay: immunoSEQ multiplex PCR; the TCRdb copy retains only in-frame clones and omits some. The sample yields 8,500 to 14,000 clones, roughly nine tenths seen once. The sequencing here drew on blood, taken from a patient who underwent chemoradiotherapy. Every receptor here comes from a human donor with HPV-associated anogenital cancer.

The rearrangement links TRBV2 to TRBJ2-5, with a weak D call TRBD1 (6 bases). Germline V gene data show CDR1 as SNHLY and CDR2 as FYNNEI. V lost 7 bases, J lost 2 bases, and 14 bases lay in between. This CDR3 has 14 amino acids. This CDR3 reads CASNSGTSQETQYF. The CDR3 region has the DNA TGTGCCAGCAATTCAGGGACATCTCAAGAGACCCAGTACTTC.

This chain joins TRBV5-4 and TRBJ1-1; 7 nucleotides match TRBD1. The CDR3 covers 13 residues. CDR1 is SGHNT and CDR2 is YYREEE in the germline V gene (reference sequence). Germline trimming cut 4 bases from V and 11 bases from J; bases unmatched to any gene: 11. DNA for the CDR3: TGTGCCAGCAGCGTCGGGACAGCACCTGGGGCTTTCTTT. Residues: CASSVGTAPGAFF.

The chain recombines TRBV7-9 with TRBJ1-4; D not resolved. CDR1 SEHNR and CDR2 FQNEAQ come from the germline V gene (reference sequence). The CDR3 consists of 18 residues. Trimming took 5 bases from V and 3 from J, leaving 22 bases between them. The CDR3 region is CASSPIPSSYGPNEKLFF. The CDR3 DNA reads TGTGCCAGCAGCCCCATCCCGTCCTCCTACGGACCTAATGAAAAACTGTTTTTT.

This chain joins TRBV7-2 and TRBJ1-3; D possibly corresponds to TRBD1 (6 bases). CDR3 length: 17 amino acids. V lost 5 bases and J lost 0, with 17 bases in between. CDR1 SGHTA and CDR2 FQGNSA come from the germline V gene. CDR3 protein: CASSPQGRSLSGNTIYF. CDR3 in DNA: TGTGCCAGCAGCCCACAGGGTCGGTCCCTCTCTGGAAACACCATATATTTT.

The chain carries TRBV6-5 and TRBJ2-7; D is possibly TRBD2 (6 bases). The V and J ends lost 4 bases and 6 bases respectively, with 19 bases between them. From germline, CDR1 is MNHEY and CDR2 SVGAGI. The length of the CDR3 is 15 residues. The CDR3 DNA sequence: TGTGCCAGCAGTTCGGGGACTGAGGGGATTATCGAGCAGTACTTC. It yields the protein CASSSGTEGIIEQYF.

The CDR3 DNA sequence: TGTGCCAGCAGCGTAGATGGGGGGGGCGTTGGGCCCGCCACCTTC. It translates to CASSVDGGGVGPATF. V and J are TRBV9 and TRBJ1-2; tentatively, D is TRBD1 (6 bases). This CDR3 region has 15 residues. Trimming pared 0 bases from V and 13 bases from J, leaving 22 bases between. From germline, CDR1 is SGDLS and CDR2 YYNGEE.

The rearrangement joins TRBV7-8 to TRBJ2-2; TRBD1 might be the D (5 bases). The CDR3 sequence is 13 residues long. The germline V and J ends were trimmed by 5 bases and 9 bases, with 13 bases remaining between them. Germline assignment: CDR1 SGHVS and CDR2 FQNEAQ. The CDR3 here is CASSSTGPRELFF. The DNA for the CDR3 is TGTGCCAGCAGCAGCACAGGTCCCCGGGAGCTGTTTTTT.

The V call is TRBV4-1, the J call TRBJ2-7; 8 bases are a match to TRBD1. This CDR3 region has 16 residues. Unmatched junction bases numbered 8, after V lost 4 bases and J lost 0 bases. Germline CDR1 is MGHRA and CDR2 is YSYEKL. This CDR3 is CASSLFRQGSSYEQYF. CDR3 DNA: TGCGCCAGCAGCCTCTTTCGACAGGGGTCCTCCTACGAGCAGTACTTC.

The CDR3 DNA is TGTGCCAGCAGCCTCGGTTTCTACGGGGAGCTGTTTTTT. Translated, it gives CASSLGFYGELFF. The V call is TRBV7-2, the J call TRBJ2-2, with D unclear. V shed 5 bases and J shed 7 bases, with 11 bases lying between them. The CDR3 has 13 amino acids. Germline-derived CDR1 and CDR2 are SGHTA and FQGNSA.

V is TRBV2 and J is TRBJ1-4, with a possible D match to TRBD1 (6 bases). Germline CDR1 reads SNHLY; CDR2 reads FYNNEI. With 3 bases removed from V and 7 bases from J, the gap between germline ends came to 15 bases. This CDR3 has 15 residues. The CDR3 is CASSEDSNFVEKLFF. The CDR3 nucleotides read TGTGCCAGCAGTGAGGACAGTAATTTCGTTGAAAAACTGTTTTTT.

This chain links TRBV15 with TRBJ2-1; a possible D gene is TRBD1 (5 bases). This CDR3 spans 14 amino acids. Trimming took 5 bases from V and 4 from J, leaving 12 bases between them. Germline-derived CDR1 and CDR2 are LNHNV and YYDKDF (reference sequence). The CDR3 loop is CATSGARFYNEQFF. Here the CDR3 DNA reads TGTGCCACCAGCGGGGCTCGATTTTACAATGAGCAGTTCTTC.

The chain employs TRBV4-1 and TRBJ2-1, with a tentative D call TRBD2 (6 bases). CDR1 is MGHRA and CDR2 is YSYEKL in the germline V gene. Trimming took off 1 base at V and 6 bases at J, with 16 bases between the two ends. The CDR3 contains 16 residues. The CDR3, as DNA: TGCGCCAGCAGCCAAGGATCTGGGAGGAGACTCAATGAGCAGTTCTTC. Amino acid sequence: CASSQGSGRRLNEQFF.

The V call is TRBV5-6, the J call TRBJ2-3; 7 bases map to TRBD2. The CDR3 consists of 16 residues. V dropped 4 bases and J dropped 0; count of bases not matched to a gene: 8. Germline values: CDR1 SGHDT, CDR2 YYEEEE. The CDR3 reads CASSAGGSPSTDTQYF. DNA of the CDR3: TGTGCCAGCAGCGCCGGGGGGTCCCCTAGCACAGATACGCAGTATTTT.

The J gene is TRBJ1-1, the V gene TRBV5-1; D uncertain. Trimming stripped 2 bases from V and 0 bases from J, with 5 bases between. This CDR3 comprises 13 residues. Germline CDR1 and CDR2: SGHRS and YFSETQ. This CDR3 reads CASSLSMNTEAFF. CDR3 DNA: TGCGCCAGCAGCTTATCAATGAACACTGAAGCTTTCTTT.

J is TRBJ1-1 and V is TRBV7-3; TRBD1 matches at 7 bases. CDR1 and CDR2 (germline): SGHTA, FQGTGA. The junction had 4 bases not matched to a gene; V was cut back by 2 bases and J by 4 bases. This CDR3 has 14 amino acids. The CDR3: CASSLQQGTTEAFF. CDR3 nucleotides: TGTGCCAGCAGCTTACAACAGGGGACCACTGAAGCTTTCTTT.

The chain is built from TRBV5-1 and TRBJ2-7; 12 bases fit TRBD2. Germline trimming cut 4 bases from V and 4 bases from J; bases unmatched to any gene: 15. This CDR3 region has 18 residues. Germline lookup yields CDR1 SGHRS and CDR2 YFSETQ. CDR3 DNA sequence: TGCGCCAGCAGCCCGAGGGGGGCTAGCGGGGGGGACCGATACGAGCAGTACTTC. This gives the protein CASSPRGASGGDRYEQYF.